These T cell receptor beta chains were read from a single sample in a study of cytotoxic CD8 clonotypes in ibrutinib-treated CLL. Clones were sequenced by immunoSEQ multiplex PCR, and TCRdb holds only the in-frame ones, with some missing. This sample has hundreds of thousands of clones; 70% occur once, and the top ten carry 15% to 17%. The source material was PBMCs, sampled after 24 months of ibrutinib treatment. These receptors all come from a human donor with chronic lymphocytic leukemia. Each CDR3 is given with its conserved first and last residue. The D gene is left open where the match is weak. A clone size is listed for some rows: how often the clone was seen (once, few, many), or a class if it is expanded.

size,V,D,J,DNA,CDR3
NA,TRBV6-6,NA,TRBJ1-2,TGTGCCAGCAGTCACACCAGGGACGGGGAAGGCTACACCTTC,CASSHTRDGEGYTF
once,TRBV4-2,NA,TRBJ2-7,TGTGCCAGCAGCCGAGTAAGCGCCCTGGGTGCCTACGAGCAGTACTTC,CASSRVSALGAYEQYF
NA,TRBV11-2,NA,TRBJ2-7,TGTGCCAGCAGCTCGGGACCAGGAGGGGCCGAGCAGTACTTC,CASSSGPGGAEQYF
NA,TRBV4-1,NA,TRBJ2-1,TGCGCCAGCAGCCAATTAGAACACAATGAGCAGTTCTTC,CASSQLEHNEQFF
NA,TRBV7-2,NA,TRBJ2-2,TGTGCCAGCAGCTTAGTCTTACGGGCCGGGGAGCTGTTTTTT,CASSLVLRAGELFF
NA,TRBV6-1,NA,TRBJ2-7,TGTGCCAGCAGTGAATTCCGGGCGGTTAACTACGAGCAGTACTTC,CASSEFRAVNYEQYF
NA,TRBV5-1,NA,TRBJ2-1,TGCGCCAGCAGCCCTTCAGGGGACTACAATGAGCAGTTCTTC,CASSPSGDYNEQFF
NA,TRBV4-2,TRBD2,TRBJ2-5,TGTGCCAGCAGCCCAGCATCTAGCGGGCCACAAGAGACCCAGTACTTC,CASSPASSGPQETQYF
NA,TRBV11-2,NA,TRBJ2-1,TGTGCCAGCAGCTCGGGGCGGTGGTTTAGTGATGAGCAGTTCTTC,CASSSGRWFSDEQFF
NA,TRBV2,NA,TRBJ2-7,TGTGCCAGCATCCCGGGACTTAGGTACGAGCAGTACTTC,CASIPGLRYEQYF
NA,TRBV6-6,NA,TRBJ1-2,TGTGCCAGCAACCTCGATGGGGCCATGATCTCTGGCTACACCTTC,CASNLDGAMISGYTF
NA,TRBV18,TRBD2,TRBJ2-1,TGTGCCAGCTCACCACCAGCGGGAGCCTACAATGAGCAGTTCTTC,CASSPPAGAYNEQFF
NA,TRBV19,NA,TRBJ2-7,TGTGCCAGTATCTCTTCCGGGACGCCCTCCACCTACGAGCAGTACTTC,CASISSGTPSTYEQYF
NA,TRBV29-1,NA,TRBJ2-7,TGCAGCGTTGCACCGGGGGGACACTACGAGCAGTACTTC,CSVAPGGHYEQYF
NA,TRBV9,NA,TRBJ2-3,TGTGCCAGCAGCGTAGGCCCGGGTAGCGCAGATACGCAGTATTTT,CASSVGPGSADTQYF
once,TRBV30,TRBD1,TRBJ2-5,TGTGCCTGGGGCCTCGGACAGGGCCAAGAGACCCAGTACTTC,CAWGLGQGQETQYF
NA,TRBV2,NA,TRBJ1-4,TGTGCCAGCAGTGGTCGCGAAAAACTGTTTTTT,CASSGREKLFF
NA,TRBV18,NA,TRBJ2-3,TGTGCCAGCTCACCACCCCTCGGGGTAGGCACAGATACGCAGTATTTT,CASSPPLGVGTDTQYF
NA,TRBV11-1,NA,TRBJ2-3,TGTGCCAGCAGCCACCCCAGCGGCGGCACAGATACGCAGTATTTT,CASSHPSGGTDTQYF
few,TRBV5-1,TRBD2,TRBJ2-1,TGCGCCAGCAGCTTGGACCTGGGACTAGCGGGCTACAATGAGCAGTTCTTC,CASSLDLGLAGYNEQFF
few,TRBV27,TRBD2,TRBJ2-7,TGTGCCAGCAGTTTTGCGGGAGAGGGCTACGAGCAGTACTTC,CASSFAGEGYEQYF
NA,TRBV28,TRBD2,TRBJ2-7,TGTGCCAGCAATAGCCTTGGGACTAGCGGGAGCGGGTACTTC,CASNSLGTSGSGYF
once,TRBV6-1,NA,TRBJ2-7,TGTGCCAGCAGTGAAATGTGGGACAACTACGAGCAGTACTTC,CASSEMWDNYEQYF
few,TRBV6-5,NA,TRBJ2-7,TGTGCCAGCAGAATAGCGCAGAGCTCCTACGAGCAGTACTTC,CASRIAQSSYEQYF
few,TRBV29-1,NA,TRBJ1-2,TGCAGCGTTGTAGTAGGGAATGGCTACACCTTC,CSVVVGNGYTF
NA,TRBV7-2,TRBD1,TRBJ1-1,TGTGCCAGCAGCTTAGTACGGACAGGTGAAGCTTTCTTT,CASSLVRTGEAFF
few,TRBV9,TRBD1,TRBJ2-7,TGTGCCAGCAGTCGTGATCCGGGACAGAGCTCCTACGAGCAGTACTTC,CASSRDPGQSSYEQYF
few,TRBV5-4,NA,TRBJ2-7,TGTGCCAGCAGCTTGACGGGGTCCTACGAGCAGTACTTC,CASSLTGSYEQYF
NA,TRBV9,TRBD2,TRBJ2-1,TGTGCCAGCAGCTCCGGGACTAGCGGTTGGCATGAGCAGTTCTTC,CASSSGTSGWHEQFF
once,TRBV9,TRBD2,TRBJ2-1,TGTGCCAGCAGCGTATCTAGCGGGATGGTCAATGAGCAGTTCTTC,CASSVSSGMVNEQFF
NA,TRBV29-1,NA,TRBJ2-1,TGCAGCGTTGAAATGTGGGCCGGACCTAAGAACAATGAGCAGTTCTTC,CSVEMWAGPKNNEQFF
few,TRBV29-1,TRBD2,TRBJ2-3,TGCAGCGTTGAGCTGGGAAGCGGGAACACAGATACGCAGTATTTT,CSVELGSGNTDTQYF
few,TRBV7-8,NA,TRBJ1-1,TGTGCCAGCAGCCCGATGGTGCGGGGTGAAGCTTTCTTT,CASSPMVRGEAFF
NA,TRBV9,NA,TRBJ1-1,TGTGCCAGCAGCGGAACGGCTGAGAACACTGAAGCTTTCTTT,CASSGTAENTEAFF
NA,TRBV5-1,NA,TRBJ1-1,TGCGCCAGCAGTCCTACCGGGACCCCGAACACTGAAGCTTTCTTT,CASSPTGTPNTEAFF
NA,TRBV29-1,TRBD2,TRBJ2-7,TGCAGCGTTGAAGATCGAAGTGGGGGAGGGAGCTTCTACGAGCAGTACTTC,CSVEDRSGGGSFYEQYF
NA,TRBV20-1,NA,TRBJ2-7,TGCAGTGCTTTGCGGACTTACGAGCAGTACTTC,CSALRTYEQYF
NA,TRBV19,NA,TRBJ1-5,TGTGCCAGTAGTATATCGACGGCAGGGAAAGGCAATCAGCCCCAGCATTTT,CASSISTAGKGNQPQHF
NA,TRBV28,NA,TRBJ1-3,TGTGCCAGCAGATCAACGTCTGGAAACACCATATATTTT,CASRSTSGNTIYF
NA,TRBV7-9,NA,TRBJ1-1,TGTGCCAGCAGTCTAATAGGGGGTTGGGACACTGAAGCTTTCTTT,CASSLIGGWDTEAFF
NA,TRBV29-1,NA,TRBJ2-3,TGCAGCTCAGACACCGGGGGAGGAGATACGCAGTATTTT,CSSDTGGGDTQYF
NA,TRBV7-9,NA,TRBJ2-4,TGTGCCAGCACCAACACCCTCGGCGTGCAAGACATTCAGTACTTC,CASTNTLGVQDIQYF